This T cell receptor (beta chain) derives from a study of T cells in Graves' hyperthyroidism and ophthalmopathy (dated by TCRdb to the late 2010s). General notes on the study: Peripheral blood was sampled at the time of initial diagnosis, prior to any treatment. The 75 to 100 discovery patients were divided at random into training and test sets in a 7:3 ratio. In roughly six Graves' hyperthyroidism patients, the study also compared T-cell repertoires from thyroid tissue with T-cell repertoires from blood. TCR V-J signatures able to tell the groups apart were searched for in a discovery cohort of 90 to 100 patients, of whom around 42 had Graves' ophthalmopathy and under 65 had stable Graves' hyperthyroidism. According to the paper, TCR Vbeta CDR3 sequencing was carried out on 135 peripheral blood samples, which came from fewer than 50 ophthalmopathy, 75 or so hyperthyroidism and 17 progressor patients. After blood sampling, hyperthyroidism patients were treated with methimazole at a starting dose of 30 mg daily, and ophthalmopathy patients were treated with high-dose intravenous methylprednisolone. An independent validation cohort of under 20 hyperthyroidism patients and about 16 patients who later progressed to ophthalmopathy tested prospective prediction of ophthalmopathy. The paper's findings and limits, for the study overall: No statistical method was used to set the sample size in advance, and investigators knew the group allocation. A model built on a 13 V-J signature distinguished ophthalmopathy from stable hyperthyroidism, reaching about 88% sensitivity and 81.08% specificity in cross-validation and 80%/75% in testing. Most expanded thyroid clonotypes (frequency above 0.001) were also detected in blood, suggesting blood repertoires may reflect thyroid immune responses. In validation, the model predicted progression to ophthalmopathy a median of about 5.9 months before onset, with roughly 71% sensitivity and more than 72% specificity.

V was cut back by 5 bases and J by 4 bases, leaving a gap of 14 bases between them. The CDR3 goes from the cysteine to the phenylalanine over 13 residues. Only the CDR3 region is kept as DNA, spanning 39 bases read in frame from base 1. Via the germline V gene, CDR1 is SQVTM and CDR2 ANQGSEA. The TCR beta CDR3 regions were amplified from RNA transcripts. For the first round of RT-PCR on the TCR CDR3, the HTBI primer set was used together with the Qiagen OneStep RT-PCR kit. The libraries were constructed in a second round of multiplex PCR and then size-selected and purified. Libraries were sequenced paired-end with 100 bp reads on an Illumina HiSeq2000. Per the original workflow: SOAPnuke was used to process the raw data, with reads discarded if the reads contained adapters or uncalled bases, had a mean Phred below 15, or lacked an exact constant-primer or identifier match. High-quality paired reads were merged with COPE v1.2.5, and unique nucleotide sequences were defined as clonotypes. MiTCR v1.1 was used to align the clonotypes against IMGT TRBV, TRBD and TRBJ reference segments. Only V-J combinations with frequency above 0.0001, covering approximately 99% of repertoires, were analysed. A TCS score was defined as the ratio between F50 (clonal expansion) and ExV (chaos), using BLOSUM62-based TCRdist between CDR3 peptides within each V-J. Welch's t-statistics and random forest reduced around 510 V-J features to 13, which were used in a naive Bayes classifier (R e1071). The Morisita-Horn index was used to measure how similar the thyroid and blood repertoires were. TCRdb redid the processing of the public reads, applying fastp at Q25 and MiXCR, and retained in-frame beta chains. Each entry is one CDR3 protein sequence, shown with its most common DNA and genes. The V and J calls shown here were made by TCRdb, not taken from the authors' results. The sample profile shows some 800,000 distinct CDR3 sequences; over 35% of them were found once. The ten largest account for around 10% of the sample.

Turning to this clonotype: Its cognate antigen has yet to be identified. No much larger clone is present one base from it, and per-base qualities are unavailable.

Stable Graves' hyperthyroidism was defined as no progression to ophthalmopathy during 18 months of follow-up. Hyperthyroidism patients were aged 18 to 65 years and newly diagnosed, with disease duration of less than 2 months. Any patient with an uncontrolled infection, another autoimmune disease, pregnancy or lactation was excluded. Diagnoses were based on clinical symptoms, serum thyroxine and TRAb, thyroid ultrasound and orbital computed tomography. PBMCs were separated from about 10 ml of fresh peripheral blood using Ficoll-Paque density gradient centrifugation. Total RNA was extracted using Trizol reagent, and RNA quality was assessed on an Agilent 2100 Bioanalyzer.

The chain couples TRBV29-1 to TRBJ2-5; TRBD1 is perhaps the D gene, given 5 matching bases. The TCR comes from a man between 18 and 35 years old with Graves' hyperthyroidism. Sequencing input: blood. The sequence in DNA is TGCAGCGTTTTTCGTCAGGGCGGAGAGACCCAGTACTTC. It codes for CSVFRQGGETQYF.